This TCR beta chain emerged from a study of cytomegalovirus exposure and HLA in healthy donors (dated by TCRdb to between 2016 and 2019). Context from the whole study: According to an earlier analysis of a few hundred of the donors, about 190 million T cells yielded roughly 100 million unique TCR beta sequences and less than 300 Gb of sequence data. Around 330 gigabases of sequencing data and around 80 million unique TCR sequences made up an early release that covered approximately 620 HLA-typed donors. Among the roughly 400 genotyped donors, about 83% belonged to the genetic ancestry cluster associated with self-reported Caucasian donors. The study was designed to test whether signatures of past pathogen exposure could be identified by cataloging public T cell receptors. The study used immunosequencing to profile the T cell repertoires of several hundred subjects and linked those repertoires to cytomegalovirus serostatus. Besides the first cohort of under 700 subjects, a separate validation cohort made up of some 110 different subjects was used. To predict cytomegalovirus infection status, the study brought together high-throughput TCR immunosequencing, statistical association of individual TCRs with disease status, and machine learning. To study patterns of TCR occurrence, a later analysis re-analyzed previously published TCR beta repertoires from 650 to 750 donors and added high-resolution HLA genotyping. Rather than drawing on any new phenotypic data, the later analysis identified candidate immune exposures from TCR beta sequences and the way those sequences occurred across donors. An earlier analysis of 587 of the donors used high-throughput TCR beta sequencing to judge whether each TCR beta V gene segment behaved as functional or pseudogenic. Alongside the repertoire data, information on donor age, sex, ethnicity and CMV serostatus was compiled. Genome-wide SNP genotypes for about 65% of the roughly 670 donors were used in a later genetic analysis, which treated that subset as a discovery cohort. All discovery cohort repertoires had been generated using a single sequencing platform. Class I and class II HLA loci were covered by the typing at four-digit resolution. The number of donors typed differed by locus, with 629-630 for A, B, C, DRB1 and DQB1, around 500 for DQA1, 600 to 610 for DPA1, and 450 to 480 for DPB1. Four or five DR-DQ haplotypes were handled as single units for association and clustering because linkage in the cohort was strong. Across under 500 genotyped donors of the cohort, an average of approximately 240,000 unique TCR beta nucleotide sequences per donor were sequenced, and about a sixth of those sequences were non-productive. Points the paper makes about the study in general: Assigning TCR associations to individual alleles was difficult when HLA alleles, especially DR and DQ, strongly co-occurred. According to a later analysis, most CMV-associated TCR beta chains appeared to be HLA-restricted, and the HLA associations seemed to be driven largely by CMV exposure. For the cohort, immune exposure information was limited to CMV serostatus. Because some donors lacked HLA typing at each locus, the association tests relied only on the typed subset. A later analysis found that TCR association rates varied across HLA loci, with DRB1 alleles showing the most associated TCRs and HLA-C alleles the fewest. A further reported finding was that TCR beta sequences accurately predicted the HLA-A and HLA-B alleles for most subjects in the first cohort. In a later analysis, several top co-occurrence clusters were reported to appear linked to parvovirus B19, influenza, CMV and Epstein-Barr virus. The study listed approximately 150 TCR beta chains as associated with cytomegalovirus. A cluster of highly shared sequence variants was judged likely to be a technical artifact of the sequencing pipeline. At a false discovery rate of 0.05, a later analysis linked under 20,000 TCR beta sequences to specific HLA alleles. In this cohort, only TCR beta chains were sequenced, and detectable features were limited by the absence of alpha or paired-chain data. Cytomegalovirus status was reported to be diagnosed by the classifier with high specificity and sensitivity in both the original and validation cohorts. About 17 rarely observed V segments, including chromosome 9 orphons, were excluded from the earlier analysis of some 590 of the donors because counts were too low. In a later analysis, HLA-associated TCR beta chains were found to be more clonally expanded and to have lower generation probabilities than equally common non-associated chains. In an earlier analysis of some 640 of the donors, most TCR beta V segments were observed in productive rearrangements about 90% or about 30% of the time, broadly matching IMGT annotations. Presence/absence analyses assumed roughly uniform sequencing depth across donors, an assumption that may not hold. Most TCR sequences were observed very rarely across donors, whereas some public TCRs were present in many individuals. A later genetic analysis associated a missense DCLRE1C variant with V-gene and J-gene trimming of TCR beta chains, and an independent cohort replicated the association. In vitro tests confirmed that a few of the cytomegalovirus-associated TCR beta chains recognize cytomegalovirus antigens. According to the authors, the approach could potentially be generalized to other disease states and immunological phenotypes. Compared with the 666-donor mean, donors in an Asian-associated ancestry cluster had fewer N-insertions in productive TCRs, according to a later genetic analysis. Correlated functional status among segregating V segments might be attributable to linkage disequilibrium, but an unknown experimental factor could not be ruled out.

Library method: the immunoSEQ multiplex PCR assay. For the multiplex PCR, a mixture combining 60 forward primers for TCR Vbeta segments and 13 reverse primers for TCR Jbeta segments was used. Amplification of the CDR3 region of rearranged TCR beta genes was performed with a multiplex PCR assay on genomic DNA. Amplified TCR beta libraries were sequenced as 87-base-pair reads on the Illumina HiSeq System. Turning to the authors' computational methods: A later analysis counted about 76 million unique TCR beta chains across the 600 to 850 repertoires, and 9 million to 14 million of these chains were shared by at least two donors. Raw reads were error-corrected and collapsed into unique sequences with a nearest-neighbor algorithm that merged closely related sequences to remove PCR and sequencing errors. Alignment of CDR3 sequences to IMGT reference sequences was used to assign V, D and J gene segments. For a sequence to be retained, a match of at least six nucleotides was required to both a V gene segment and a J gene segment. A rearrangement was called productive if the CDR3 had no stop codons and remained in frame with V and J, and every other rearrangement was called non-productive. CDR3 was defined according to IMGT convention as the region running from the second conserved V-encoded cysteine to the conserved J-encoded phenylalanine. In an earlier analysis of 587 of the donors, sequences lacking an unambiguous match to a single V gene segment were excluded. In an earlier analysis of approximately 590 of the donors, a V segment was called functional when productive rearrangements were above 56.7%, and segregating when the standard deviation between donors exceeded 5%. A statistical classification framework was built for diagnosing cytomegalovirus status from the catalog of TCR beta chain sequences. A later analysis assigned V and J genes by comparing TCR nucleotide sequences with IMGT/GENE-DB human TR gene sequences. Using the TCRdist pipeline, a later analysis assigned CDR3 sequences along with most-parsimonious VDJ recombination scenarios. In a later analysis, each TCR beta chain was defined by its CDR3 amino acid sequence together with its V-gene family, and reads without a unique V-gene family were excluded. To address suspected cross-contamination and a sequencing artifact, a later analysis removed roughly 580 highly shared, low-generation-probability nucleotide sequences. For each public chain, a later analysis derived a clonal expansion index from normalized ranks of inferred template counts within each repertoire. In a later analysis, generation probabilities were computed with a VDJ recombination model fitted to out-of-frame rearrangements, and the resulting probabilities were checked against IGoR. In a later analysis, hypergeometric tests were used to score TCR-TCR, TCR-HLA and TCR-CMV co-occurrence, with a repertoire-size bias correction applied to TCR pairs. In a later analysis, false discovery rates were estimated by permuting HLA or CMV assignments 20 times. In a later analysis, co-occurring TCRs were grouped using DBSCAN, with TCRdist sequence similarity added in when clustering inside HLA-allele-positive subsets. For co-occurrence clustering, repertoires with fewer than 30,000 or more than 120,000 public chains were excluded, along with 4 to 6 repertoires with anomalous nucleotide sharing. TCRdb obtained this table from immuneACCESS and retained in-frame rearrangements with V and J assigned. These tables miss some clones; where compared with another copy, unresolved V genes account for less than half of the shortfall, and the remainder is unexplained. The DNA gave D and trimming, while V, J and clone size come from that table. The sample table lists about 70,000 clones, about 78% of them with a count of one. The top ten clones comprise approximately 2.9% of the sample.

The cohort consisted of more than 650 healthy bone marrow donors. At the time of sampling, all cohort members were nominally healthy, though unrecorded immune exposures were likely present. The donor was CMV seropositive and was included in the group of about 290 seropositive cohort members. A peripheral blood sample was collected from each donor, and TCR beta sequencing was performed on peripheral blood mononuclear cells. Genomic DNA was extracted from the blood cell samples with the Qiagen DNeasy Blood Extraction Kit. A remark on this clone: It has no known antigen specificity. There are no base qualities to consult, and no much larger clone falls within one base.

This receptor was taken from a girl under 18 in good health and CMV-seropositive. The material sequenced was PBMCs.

At the DNA level, the sequence is TGTGCCAGCAGCCCCAGCACAGGGGCAGGGCCCGGGGAGCTGTTTTTT. Its protein reads: CASSPSTGAGPGELFF. The V and J genes are TRBV28 and TRBJ2-2; TRBD1 aligns with 7 central bases. The CDR3 holds 16 amino acids from the cysteine to the phenylalanine. Only the CDR3 part of the read is kept: 48 bases, read in frame from the first base. Trimming removed 6 bases from V and 6 bases from J; the gene matches leave 13 bases unexplained. Based on the germline V gene, the CDR1 and CDR2 sequences are MDHEN and SYDVKM.